This note documents a single T cell receptor (beta chain) sequence. The data originate from a study of blood T cell repertoires in COVID-19. As for the study in general: Samples of COVID-19 (acute and convalescent) were obtained from the United States, Italy and Spain. T cells, B-cell-depleted T cells, or PBMCs supplied cDNA or gDNA.

The CDR3 runs to 17 residues. V gave up 2 bases and J gave up 5 bases; unmatched junction bases: 14. Germline V gives CDR1 WSHSY, CDR2 SAAADI. How the authors handled the data: Reference gene primer amplification gave estimated nucleated cell counts. Clones were read by immunoSEQ multiplex PCR, and TCRdb kept only the in-frame ones, dropping some. V, J and clone size reflect that table, while D and trimming were determined from the DNA. The table lists about 9,200 clones, roughly 90% of them singletons. The sequenced sample was peripheral blood. The chain recombines TRBV10-2 with TRBJ2-5; 7 nucleotides match TRBD1. This clonotype was sampled from a man in his sixties with acute or convalescent COVID-19. The CDR3 DNA reads TGCGCCAGCAGTGAGCCTGAGGGGGCCCGCCGTTTGGAGACCCAGTACTTC. This codes for CASSEPEGARRLETQYF.